Reported below is one T cell receptor (beta chain). The V and J ends lost 6 bases and 4 bases respectively, with 16 bases between them. The length of the CDR3 is 15 residues. Germline V gene data show CDR1 as SGHTA and CDR2 as FQGNSA. Sequenced by immunoSEQ multiplex PCR; TCRdb stores in-frame clones only, minus some. The sample carries about 200,000 clones, more than 85% recorded once. The data were obtained in a study of blood T cell repertoires in COVID-19. The chain combines TRBV7-2 with TRBJ1-3, with D possibly being TRBD1 (6 bases). This TCR came from a woman aged 45-65 years with COVID-19, enrolled during active disease. The sequenced sample consisted of peripheral blood. CDR3 in DNA: TGTGCCAGCAGTAATCTAAGGGGGAACGGAAACACCATATATTTT. Amino acids: CASSNLRGNGNTIYF. Using reference TRBV7-2 and TRBJ1-3 for the parts outside the CDR3, the full variable domain is GAGVSQSPSNKVTEKGKDVELRCDPISGHTALYWYRQSLGQGLEFLIYFQGNSAPDKSGLPSDRFSAERTGGSVSTLTIQRTQQEDSAVYLCASSNLRGNGNTIYFGEGSWLTVV.